This passage covers 5 T cell receptor beta chains from one sample sequenced in a study of blood T cells in healthy people across ages. PCR was performed a second time for roughly 7 to 11 cycles using a sample-barcoded 5' primer and a J-beta primer mix. TCRdb re-analysed the 5' RACE reads in MiXCR, keeping a single row per CDR3 protein. The sample lists over 1,500,000 distinct CDR3 sequences; about 39% were seen once. The sequenced sample was blood. These receptors originate from a human donor in good health.

This clonotype was observed a handful of times. The CDR3 region is CSVSAGQGNYGYTF. DNA of the CDR3: TGCAGCGTTTCTGCTGGACAGGGGAACTATGGCTACACCTTC. This rearrangement joins TRBV29-1 to TRBJ1-2; TRBD1 aligns across 9 bases. Germline V lookup: CDR1 SQVTM, CDR2 ANQGSEA. With V trimmed by 5 bases and J by 2 bases, 6 bases remained unmatched. There are 14 residues in the CDR3.

The chain uses TRBV5-1 and TRBJ1-6; possibly TRBD1 for D (5 bases). With 3 bases removed from V and 8 bases from J, the gap between germline ends came to 12 bases. The CDR3 is made up of 14 amino acids. Germline CDR1 is SGHRS and CDR2 is YFSETQ. The CDR3 spells CASSSGGRDSPLHF. The CDR3 bases are TGCGCCAGCAGCTCGGGGGGGAGGGATTCACCCCTCCACTTT.

The chain joins TRBV5-1 to TRBJ2-1, with a possible D match to TRBD1 (6 bases). V lost 0 bases to trimming and J lost 7 bases, with 14 bases between them. Germline V gene lookup returns CDR1 SGHRS and CDR2 YFSETQ. The CDR3 is 15 residues long. The CDR3 spells CASSLVMDRGNEQFF. The CDR3 nucleotides read TGCGCCAGCAGCTTGGTTATGGACAGAGGGAATGAGCAGTTCTTC.

The V and J genes are TRBV6-5 and TRBJ1-2; 7 bases align to TRBD1. CDR1 and CDR2 (germline): MNHEY, SVGAGI. V lost 2 bases and J lost 1; bases outside the gene matches: 4. There are 15 residues in the CDR3. CDR3 region: CASSYGTAINYGYTF. Here the CDR3 DNA reads TGTGCCAGCAGTTACGGGACAGCTATTAACTATGGCTACACCTTC.

Many counts were recorded for this clonotype. The gene calls are TRBV6-5 and TRBJ2-1; D possibly corresponds to TRBD1 (6 bases). CDR3 length: 15 amino acids. Trimming shortened V by 0 bases and J by 1 base, and 7 bases separated the two germline ends. CDR1 and CDR2 (germline): MNHEY, SVGAGI. CDR3 residues: CASSYSRGSYNEQFF. Here the CDR3 DNA reads TGTGCCAGCAGTTACTCGAGGGGGTCCTACAATGAGCAGTTCTTC.